Sequencing of this T cell receptor beta chain was carried out in a study of molecular identifiers for immune sequencing clone quantification. The CDR3 covers 18 residues. J was trimmed by 4 bases and V by 8 bases; bases with no gene match: 12. CDR1 and CDR2 from the germline V gene are LNHDA and SQIVND (reference sequence). Findings and caveats of the study: Clonotypes topping 20 RNA copies carried over 99% of effector molecules but under 1% of naive ones.

TCRdb re-called the PCR reads with MiXCR, one entry per CDR3 protein. This sample has tens of thousands of distinct CDR3 sequences; about a sixth occur once, and the top ten carry approximately 1.5%. At least ten counts were recorded for this clonotype. Its specificity is not known. This chain connects TRBV19 to TRBJ2-2, with 14 bases that match TRBD2. This TCR was sampled from a human donor in good health. Some libraries in this study had Jurkat cell RNA spiked in. Sequencing used naive CD8+ T cells from blood, with Jurkat cell RNA spiked in. Described subset: FACS-sorted CD8+CD4-CCR7+CD45RA+ naive T cells. The CDR3 bases are TGTGCCAGTTCCAGACTAGCGGGAGGGCCTAATCCCACCGGGGAGCTGTTTTTT. Translating it yields CASSRLAGGPNPTGELFF.